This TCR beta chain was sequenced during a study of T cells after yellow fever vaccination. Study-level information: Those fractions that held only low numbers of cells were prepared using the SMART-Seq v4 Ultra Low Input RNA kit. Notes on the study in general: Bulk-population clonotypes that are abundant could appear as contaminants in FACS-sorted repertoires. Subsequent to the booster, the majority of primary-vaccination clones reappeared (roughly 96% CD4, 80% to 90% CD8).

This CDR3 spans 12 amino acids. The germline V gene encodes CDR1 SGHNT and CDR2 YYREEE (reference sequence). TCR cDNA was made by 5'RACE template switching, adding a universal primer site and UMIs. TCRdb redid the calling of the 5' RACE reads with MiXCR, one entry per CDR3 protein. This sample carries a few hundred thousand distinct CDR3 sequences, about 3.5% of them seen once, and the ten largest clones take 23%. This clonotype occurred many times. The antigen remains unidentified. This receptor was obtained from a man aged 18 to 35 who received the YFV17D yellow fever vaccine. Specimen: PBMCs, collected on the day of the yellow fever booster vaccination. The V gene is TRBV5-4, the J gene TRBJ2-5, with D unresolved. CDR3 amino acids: CAVATLEETQYF. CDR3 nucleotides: TGTGCAGTCGCGACTTTAGAAGAGACCCAGTACTTC.